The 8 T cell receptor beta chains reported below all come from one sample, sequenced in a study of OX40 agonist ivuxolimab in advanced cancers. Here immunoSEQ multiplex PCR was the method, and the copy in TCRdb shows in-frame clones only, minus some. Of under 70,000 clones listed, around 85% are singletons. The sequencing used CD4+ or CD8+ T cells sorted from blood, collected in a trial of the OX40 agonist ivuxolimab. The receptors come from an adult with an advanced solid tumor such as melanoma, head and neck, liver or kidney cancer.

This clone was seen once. The CDR3 coding sequence is TGTGCCAGCAGTTTAGGGACAGGGGGCGAGGAGCAGTACTTC. Translation: CASSLGTGGEEQYF. This chain joins TRBV27 and TRBJ2-5; the match to TRBD1 covers 12 bases. Trimming took 2 bases from V and 11 from J; bases not matched to a gene: 6. This CDR3 is built from 14 residues. Looked up from germline, CDR1 is MNHEY and CDR2 is SMNVEV (reference sequence).

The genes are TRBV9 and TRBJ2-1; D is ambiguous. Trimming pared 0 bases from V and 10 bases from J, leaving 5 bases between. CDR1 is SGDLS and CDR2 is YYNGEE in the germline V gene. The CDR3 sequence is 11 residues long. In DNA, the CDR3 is TGTGCCAGCAGCGTAGGGGTAGAGCAGTTCTTC. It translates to CASSVGVEQFF.

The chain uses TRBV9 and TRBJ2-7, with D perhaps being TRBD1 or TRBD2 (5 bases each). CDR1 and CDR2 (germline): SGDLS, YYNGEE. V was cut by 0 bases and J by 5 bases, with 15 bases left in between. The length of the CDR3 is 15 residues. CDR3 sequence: CASSVEDSLRDEQYF. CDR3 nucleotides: TGTGCCAGCAGCGTAGAAGACAGTTTGAGGGACGAGCAGTACTTC.

This CDR3 is CASSITPGRNTIYF. CDR3 sequence (DNA): TGTGCCAGTAGTATCACCCCAGGCCGAAACACCATATATTTT. This rearrangement joins TRBV19 to TRBJ1-3; D is uncertain. Looked up from germline, CDR1 is LNHDA and CDR2 is SQIVND (reference sequence). V dropped 3 bases and J dropped 5 bases, with 11 bases sitting between them. CDR3 length: 14 residues.

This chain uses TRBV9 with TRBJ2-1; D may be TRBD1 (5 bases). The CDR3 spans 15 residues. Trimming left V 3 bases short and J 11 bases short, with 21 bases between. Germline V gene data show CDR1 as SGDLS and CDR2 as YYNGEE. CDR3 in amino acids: CASSATVPNPRKQFF. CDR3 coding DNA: TGTGCCAGCAGCGCGACAGTACCTAATCCCCGGAAGCAGTTCTTC.

The CDR3 sequence is CASSLGARGLSSGELFF. For the CDR3, the DNA is TGTGCCAGCAGCTTAGGAGCCAGGGGGCTTAGTTCCGGGGAGCTGTTTTTT. V gene TRBV7-9 combines with J gene TRBJ2-2; 8 positions match TRBD1. The junction had 10 bases not matched to a gene; V was cut back by 1 base and J by 6 bases. This CDR3 is built from 17 residues. The V gene's germline CDR1 is SEHNR and CDR2 FQNEAQ (reference sequence). Using reference TRBV7-9 and TRBJ2-2 for the parts outside the CDR3, the full variable domain is DTGVSQNPRHKITKRGQNVTFRCDPISEHNRLYWYRQTLGQGPEFLTYFQNEAQLEKSRLLSDRFSAERPKGSFSTLEIQRTEQGDSAMYLCASSLGARGLSSGELFFGEGSRLTVL.

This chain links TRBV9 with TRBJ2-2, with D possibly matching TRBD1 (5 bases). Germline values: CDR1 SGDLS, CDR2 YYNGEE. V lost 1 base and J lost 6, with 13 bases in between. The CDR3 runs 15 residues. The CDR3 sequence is CASSVYSGLAGELFF. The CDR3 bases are TGTGCCAGCAGCGTATACTCAGGGTTGGCCGGGGAGCTGTTTTTT.

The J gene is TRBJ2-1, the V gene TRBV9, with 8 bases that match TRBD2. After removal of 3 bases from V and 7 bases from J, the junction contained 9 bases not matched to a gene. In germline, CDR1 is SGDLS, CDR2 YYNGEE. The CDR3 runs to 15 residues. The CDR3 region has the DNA TGTGCCAGCAGCGGACTGCGGGGGGTGGGGAATGAGCAGTTCTTC. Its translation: CASSGLRGVGNEQFF.